This T cell receptor (beta chain) stems from a study of early T cells in non-severe SARS-CoV-2 infection. Across the study: From unsorted whole blood, bulk RNA was sequenced, and the chains remained unpaired. Points from the study as a whole: Lookups in VDJdb leaned toward anti-spike CD8 responses and missed private and CD4 specificities.

At least ten counts were recorded for this clonotype. What it binds is unknown. As part of library construction, unique molecular identifiers were attached to individual cDNA molecules. One entry per CDR3 protein results from TCRdb running MiXCR on the 5' RACE reads. Of some 34,000 distinct CDR3 sequences listed, about 4.7% are singletons. Trimming took 7 bases from V and 2 from J; bases not matched to a gene: 8. This CDR3 contains 14 residues. Germline V gene lookup returns CDR1 MNHNS and CDR2 SASEGT. This TCR was recovered from an adult who was a healthcare worker with PCR-confirmed SARS-CoV-2 infection or an uninfected control (not recorded which). The J gene is TRBJ2-7, the V gene TRBV6-1; TRBD1 matches 7 bases. The specimen sequenced was whole blood. CDR3 amino acids: CASKGALFPYEQYF. The CDR3 DNA sequence: TGTGCCAGCAAGGGGGCCCTTTTTCCCTACGAGCAGTACTTC.